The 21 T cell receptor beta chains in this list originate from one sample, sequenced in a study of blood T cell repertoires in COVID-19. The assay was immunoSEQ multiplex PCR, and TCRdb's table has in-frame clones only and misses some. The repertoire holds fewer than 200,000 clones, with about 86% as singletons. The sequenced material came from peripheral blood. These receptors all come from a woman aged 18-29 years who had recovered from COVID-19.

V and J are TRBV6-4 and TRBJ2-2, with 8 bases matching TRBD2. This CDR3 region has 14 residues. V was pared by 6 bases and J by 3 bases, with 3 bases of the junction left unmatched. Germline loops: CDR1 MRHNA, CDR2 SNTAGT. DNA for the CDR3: TGTGCCAGCAGACGGGGGGGCGACACCGGGGAGCTGTTTTTT. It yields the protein CASRRGGDTGELFF.

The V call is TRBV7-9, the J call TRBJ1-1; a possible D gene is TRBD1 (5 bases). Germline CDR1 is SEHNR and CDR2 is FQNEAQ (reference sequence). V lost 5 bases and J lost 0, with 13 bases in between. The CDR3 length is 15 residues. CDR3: CASSTRQTMNTEAFF. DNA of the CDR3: TGTGCCAGCAGCACAAGACAGACGATGAACACTGAAGCTTTCTTT.

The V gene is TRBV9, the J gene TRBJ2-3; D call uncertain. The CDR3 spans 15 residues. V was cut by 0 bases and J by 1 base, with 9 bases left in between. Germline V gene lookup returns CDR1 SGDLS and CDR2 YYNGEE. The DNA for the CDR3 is TGTGCCAGCAGCGTAGTATGGTCAGGCACAGATACGCAGTATTTT. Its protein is CASSVVWSGTDTQYF.

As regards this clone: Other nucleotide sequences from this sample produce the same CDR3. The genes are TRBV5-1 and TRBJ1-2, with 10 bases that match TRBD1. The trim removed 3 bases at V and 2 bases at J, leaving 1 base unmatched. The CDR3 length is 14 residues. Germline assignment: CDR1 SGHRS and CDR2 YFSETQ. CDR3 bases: TGCGCCAGCAGCTCGACAGGGGGCAACTATGGCTACACCTTC. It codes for CASSSTGGNYGYTF.

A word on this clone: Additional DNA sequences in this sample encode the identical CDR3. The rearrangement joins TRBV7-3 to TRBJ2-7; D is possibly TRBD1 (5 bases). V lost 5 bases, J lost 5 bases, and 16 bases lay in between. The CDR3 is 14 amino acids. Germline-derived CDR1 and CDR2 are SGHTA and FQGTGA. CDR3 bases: TGTGCCAGCAGCCTGGGGCCTCATTCCCACGAGCAGTACTTC. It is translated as CASSLGPHSHEQYF. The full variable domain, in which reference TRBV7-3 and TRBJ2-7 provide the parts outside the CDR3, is GAGVSQTPSNKVTEKGKYVELRCDPISGHTALYWYRQSLGQGPEFLIYFQGTGAADDSGLPNDRFFAVRPEGSVSTLKIQRTERGDSAVYLCASSLGPHSHEQYFGPGTRLTVT.

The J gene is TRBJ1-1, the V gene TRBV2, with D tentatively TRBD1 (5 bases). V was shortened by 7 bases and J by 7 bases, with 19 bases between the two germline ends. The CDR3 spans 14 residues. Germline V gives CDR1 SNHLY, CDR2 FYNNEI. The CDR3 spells CASTLTGRAIEAFF. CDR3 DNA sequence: TGTGCCAGCACTCTCACGGGCAGGGCAATTGAAGCTTTCTTT.

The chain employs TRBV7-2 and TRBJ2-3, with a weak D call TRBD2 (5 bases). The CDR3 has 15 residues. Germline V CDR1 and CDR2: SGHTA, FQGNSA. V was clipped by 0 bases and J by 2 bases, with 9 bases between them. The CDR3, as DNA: TGTGCCAGCAGCTTAGCACCTGGACTCACAGATACGCAGTATTTT. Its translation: CASSLAPGLTDTQYF. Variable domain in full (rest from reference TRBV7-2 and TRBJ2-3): GAGVSQSPSNKVTEKGKDVELRCDPISGHTALYWYRQSLGQGLEFLIYFQGNSAPDKSGLPSDRFSAERTGGSVSTLTIQRTQQEDSAVYLCASSLAPGLTDTQYFGPGTRLTVL.

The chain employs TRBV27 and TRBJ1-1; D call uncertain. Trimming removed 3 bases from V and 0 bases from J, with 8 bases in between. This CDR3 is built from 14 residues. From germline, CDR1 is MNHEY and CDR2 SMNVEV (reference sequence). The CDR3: CASSLRFMNTEAFF. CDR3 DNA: TGTGCCAGCAGTTTGCGCTTTATGAACACTGAAGCTTTCTTT.

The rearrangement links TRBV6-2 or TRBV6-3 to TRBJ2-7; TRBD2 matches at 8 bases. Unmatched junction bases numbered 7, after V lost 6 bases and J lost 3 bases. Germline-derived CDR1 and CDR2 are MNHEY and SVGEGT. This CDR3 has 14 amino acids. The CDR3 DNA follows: TGTGCCAGCAGCCCTGGACTAGCCGACTACGAGCAGTACGTC. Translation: CASSPGLADYEQYV.

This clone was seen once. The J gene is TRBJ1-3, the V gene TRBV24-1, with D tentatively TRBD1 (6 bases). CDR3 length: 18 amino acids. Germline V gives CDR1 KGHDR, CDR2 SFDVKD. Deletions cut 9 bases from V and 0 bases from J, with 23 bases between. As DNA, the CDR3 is TGTGCCACCCCCCGGGCGTGGGGCGGGGGCTGCTCTGGAAACACCATATATTTT. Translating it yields CATPRAWGGGCSGNTIYF.

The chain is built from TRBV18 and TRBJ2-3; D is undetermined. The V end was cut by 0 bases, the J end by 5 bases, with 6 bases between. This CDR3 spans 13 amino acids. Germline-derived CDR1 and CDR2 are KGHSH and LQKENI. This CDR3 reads CASSPPPGDTQYF. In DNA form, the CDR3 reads TGTGCCAGCTCACCACCGCCCGGAGATACGCAGTATTTT.

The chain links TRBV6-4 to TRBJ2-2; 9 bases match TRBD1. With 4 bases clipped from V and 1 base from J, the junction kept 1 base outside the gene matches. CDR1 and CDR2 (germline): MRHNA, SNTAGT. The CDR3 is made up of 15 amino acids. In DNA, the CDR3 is TGTGCCAGCAGTGTGGGACAGGGGAACACCGGGGAGCTGTTTTTT. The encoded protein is CASSVGQGNTGELFF.

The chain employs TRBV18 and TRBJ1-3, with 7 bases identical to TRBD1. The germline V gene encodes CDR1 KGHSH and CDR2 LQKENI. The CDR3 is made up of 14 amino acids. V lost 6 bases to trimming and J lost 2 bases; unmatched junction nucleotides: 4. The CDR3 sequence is CASSPGTAGNTIYF. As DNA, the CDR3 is TGTGCCAGCTCCCCCGGGACAGCTGGAAACACCATATATTTT.

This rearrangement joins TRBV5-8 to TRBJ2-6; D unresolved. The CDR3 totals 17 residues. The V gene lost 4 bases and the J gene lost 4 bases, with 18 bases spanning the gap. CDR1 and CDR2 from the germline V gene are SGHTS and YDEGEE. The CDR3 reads CASSETTPGVGANVLTF. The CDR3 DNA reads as TGTGCCAGCAGCGAGACCACTCCTGGAGTGGGGGCCAACGTCCTGACTTTC.

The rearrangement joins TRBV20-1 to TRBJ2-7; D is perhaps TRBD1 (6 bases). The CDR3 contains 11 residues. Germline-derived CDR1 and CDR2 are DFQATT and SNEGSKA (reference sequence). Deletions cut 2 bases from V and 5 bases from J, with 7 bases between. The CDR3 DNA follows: TGCAGTGCTAGAACAGGGCACGAGCAGTACGTC. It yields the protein CSARTGHEQYV.

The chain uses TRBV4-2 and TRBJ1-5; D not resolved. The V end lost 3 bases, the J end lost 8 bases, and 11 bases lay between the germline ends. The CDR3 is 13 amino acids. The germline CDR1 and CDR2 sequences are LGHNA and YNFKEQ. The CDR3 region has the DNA TGTGCCAGCAGCCAGGTGACTGGTGAGCCCCAGCATTTT. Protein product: CASSQVTGEPQHF.

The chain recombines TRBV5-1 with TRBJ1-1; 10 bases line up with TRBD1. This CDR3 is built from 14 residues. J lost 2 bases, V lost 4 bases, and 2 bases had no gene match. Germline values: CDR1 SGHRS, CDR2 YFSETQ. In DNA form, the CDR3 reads TGCGCCAGCAGCCGGGACAGGGGTAACACTGAAGCTTTCTTT. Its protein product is CASSRDRGNTEAFF.

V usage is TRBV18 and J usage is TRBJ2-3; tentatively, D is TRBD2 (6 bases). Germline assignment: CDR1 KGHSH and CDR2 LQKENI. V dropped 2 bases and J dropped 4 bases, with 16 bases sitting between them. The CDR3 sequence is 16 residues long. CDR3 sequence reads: CASSPAGGAFPDTQYF. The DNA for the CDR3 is TGTGCCAGCTCACCAGCTGGAGGGGCTTTCCCAGATACGCAGTATTTT.

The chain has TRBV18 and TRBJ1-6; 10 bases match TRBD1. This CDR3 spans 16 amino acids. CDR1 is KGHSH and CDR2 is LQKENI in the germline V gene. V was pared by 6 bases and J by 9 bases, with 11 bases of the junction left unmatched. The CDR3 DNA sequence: TGTGCCAGCTCCCCCGGGACAGGGGTAGCGAGTTCACCCCTCCACTTT. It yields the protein CASSPGTGVASSPLHF.

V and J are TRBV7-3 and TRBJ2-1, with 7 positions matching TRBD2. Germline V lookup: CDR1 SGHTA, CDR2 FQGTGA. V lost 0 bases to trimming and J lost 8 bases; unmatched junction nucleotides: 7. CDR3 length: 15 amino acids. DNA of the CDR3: TGTGCCAGCAGCTTAACGGGCGGGAGCCGAGATGAGCAGTTCTTC. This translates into CASSLTGGSRDEQFF.

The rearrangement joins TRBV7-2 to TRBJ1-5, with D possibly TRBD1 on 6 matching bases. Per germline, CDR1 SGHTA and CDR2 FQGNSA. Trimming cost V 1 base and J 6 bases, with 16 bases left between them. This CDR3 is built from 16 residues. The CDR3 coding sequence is TGTGCCAGCAGCTTAGTAGGCGGGGGCGTCGGTCAGCCCCAGCATTTT. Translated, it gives CASSLVGGGVGQPQHF.